The rows below give T cell receptor beta chains drawn from one sample of a study of Ad26.COV2.S vaccination and SARS-CoV-2 variants. TCRdb's copy holds only in-frame clones and misses some; the assay was immunoSEQ multiplex PCR. The sample comprises hundreds of thousands of clones, roughly 89% of which are singletons, and roughly 2.5% rests with the top ten. The source was peripheral blood, collected in a trial of Ad26.COV2.S vaccine versus placebo. The receptors stem from a person aged 18-60 years who received the Ad26.COV2.S COVID-19 vaccine or a placebo. The CDR3 runs from the conserved cysteine through the conserved F or W. Each record gives: clone size, D gene, V gene, J gene, CDR3 protein, CDR3 DNA. A D gene is named only where the DNA matches it firmly. Expanded clones get a size class; other rows say once, few or many, or leave the size out.

clone size: few; D gene: NA; V gene: TRBV9; J gene: TRBJ1-3; CDR3 protein: CASSGYPWGTGSGNTIYF; CDR3 DNA: TGTGCCAGCAGCGGATACCCCTGGGGCACCGGCTCTGGAAACACCATATATTTT
clone size: NA; D gene: NA; V gene: TRBV11-2; J gene: TRBJ2-3; CDR3 protein: CASSLDFTGRTDTQYF; CDR3 DNA: TGTGCCAGCAGCTTAGATTTTACAGGTCGCACAGATACGCAGTATTTT
clone size: NA; D gene: NA; V gene: TRBV4-2; J gene: TRBJ2-7; CDR3 protein: CASSQDPDSNYEQYF; CDR3 DNA: TGTGCCAGCAGCCAAGATCCGGACAGTAACTACGAGCAGTACTTC
clone size: NA; D gene: NA; V gene: TRBV5-4; J gene: TRBJ2-1; CDR3 protein: CASSLSGNEQFF; CDR3 DNA: TGTGCCAGCAGCTTGTCAGGGAACGAGCAGTTCTTC
clone size: NA; D gene: NA; V gene: TRBV2; J gene: TRBJ1-2; CDR3 protein: CASSPRAGDGYTF; CDR3 DNA: TGTGCCAGCAGCCCACGGGCAGGGGATGGCTACACCTTC
clone size: NA; D gene: NA; V gene: TRBV6-2/TRBV6-3; J gene: TRBJ1-5; CDR3 protein: CASSQRGGGNQPQHF; CDR3 DNA: TGTGCCAGCAGCCAACGGGGGGGCGGCAATCAGCCCCAGCATTTT
clone size: NA; D gene: NA; V gene: TRBV12-5; J gene: TRBJ1-1; CDR3 protein: CASGPGMPTEAFF; CDR3 DNA: TGTGCTAGTGGCCCTGGGATGCCCACTGAAGCTTTCTTT
clone size: NA; D gene: NA; V gene: TRBV6-5; J gene: TRBJ1-5; CDR3 protein: CASSTGQYQPQHF; CDR3 DNA: TGTGCCAGCAGTACAGGGCAGTATCAGCCCCAGCATTTT
clone size: NA; D gene: NA; V gene: TRBV7-9; J gene: TRBJ1-1; CDR3 protein: CASSLLGGNTEAFF; CDR3 DNA: TGTGCCAGCAGCTTGCTAGGGGGGAACACTGAAGCTTTCTTT
clone size: NA; D gene: NA; V gene: TRBV29-1; J gene: TRBJ2-1; CDR3 protein: CSVPRWRFEDEQFF; CDR3 DNA: TGCAGCGTTCCCCGATGGCGGTTTGAAGACGAGCAGTTCTTC
clone size: NA; D gene: NA; V gene: TRBV10-3; J gene: TRBJ2-2; CDR3 protein: CAISADSSGELFF; CDR3 DNA: TGTGCCATCAGTGCCGACAGCTCCGGGGAGCTGTTTTTT
clone size: NA; D gene: TRBD1; V gene: TRBV10-3; J gene: TRBJ1-1; CDR3 protein: CAISLGQFESEAFF; CDR3 DNA: TGTGCCATCAGCCTGGGACAGTTCGAATCTGAAGCTTTCTTT
clone size: NA; D gene: NA; V gene: TRBV5-6; J gene: TRBJ1-5; CDR3 protein: CASSSYDQPQHF; CDR3 DNA: TGTGCCAGCAGTTCGTATGATCAGCCCCAGCATTTT
clone size: once; D gene: NA; V gene: TRBV5-4; J gene: TRBJ2-3; CDR3 protein: CASSLQSGTDTQYF; CDR3 DNA: TGTGCCAGCAGCTTGCAATCGGGGACAGATACGCAGTATTTT
clone size: NA; D gene: NA; V gene: TRBV19; J gene: TRBJ2-4; CDR3 protein: CASMGRGNIQYF; CDR3 DNA: TGTGCCAGTATGGGAAGGGGTAACATTCAGTACTTC
clone size: few; D gene: NA; V gene: TRBV7-8; J gene: TRBJ1-2; CDR3 protein: CASSPERSNNYGYTF; CDR3 DNA: TGTGCCAGCAGCCCCGAGCGGAGTAACAACTATGGCTACACCTTC
clone size: once; D gene: NA; V gene: TRBV23-1; J gene: TRBJ1-5; CDR3 protein: CASSQLDGAGQPQHF; CDR3 DNA: TGCGCCAGCAGTCAATTGGATGGGGCCGGACAGCCCCAGCATTTT
clone size: NA; D gene: NA; V gene: TRBV19; J gene: TRBJ1-1; CDR3 protein: CASSIVPRGVTEAFF; CDR3 DNA: TGTGCCAGTAGTATAGTTCCGCGGGGGGTCACTGAAGCTTTCTTT
clone size: once; D gene: NA; V gene: TRBV11-2; J gene: TRBJ1-2; CDR3 protein: CASSSLGVGYTF; CDR3 DNA: TGTGCCAGCTCCTCCCTGGGCGTTGGCTACACCTTC
clone size: NA; D gene: NA; V gene: TRBV19; J gene: TRBJ2-1; CDR3 protein: CASSIDMRQRTERSYNEQFF; CDR3 DNA: TGTGCCAGTAGTATAGATATGAGACAGCGGACCGAGCGTTCCTACAATGAGCAGTTCTTC
clone size: once; D gene: TRBD2; V gene: TRBV12-5; J gene: TRBJ2-3; CDR3 protein: CASGLVLGREGPDTQYF; CDR3 DNA: TGTGCTAGTGGTTTGGTACTTGGGCGGGAGGGCCCAGATACGCAGTATTTT
clone size: once; D gene: TRBD1; V gene: TRBV6-5; J gene: TRBJ1-1; CDR3 protein: CASSFGQGKAFF; CDR3 DNA: TGTGCCAGCAGTTTTGGACAGGGGAAAGCTTTCTTT
clone size: NA; D gene: TRBD2; V gene: TRBV9; J gene: TRBJ2-3; CDR3 protein: CASSPRTVMRGGADTQYF; CDR3 DNA: TGTGCCAGCAGCCCCCGGACTGTCATGCGGGGGGGGGCAGATACGCAGTATTTT
clone size: NA; D gene: NA; V gene: TRBV12-3/TRBV12-4; J gene: TRBJ2-3; CDR3 protein: CASSLHEDTQYF; CDR3 DNA: TGTGCCAGCAGTTTACATGAGGATACGCAGTATTTT
clone size: NA; D gene: TRBD1; V gene: TRBV19; J gene: TRBJ1-5; CDR3 protein: CASKDGQGHQPQHF; CDR3 DNA: TGTGCCAGTAAAGACGGACAGGGGCATCAGCCCCAGCATTTT
clone size: NA; D gene: NA; V gene: TRBV4-1; J gene: TRBJ2-5; CDR3 protein: CASSLLASPETQYF; CDR3 DNA: TGCGCCAGCAGCCTCCTGGCCTCCCCCGAGACCCAGTACTTC
clone size: once; D gene: TRBD1; V gene: TRBV23-1; J gene: TRBJ1-5; CDR3 protein: CASSQGTADQPQHF; CDR3 DNA: TGCGCCAGCAGTCAAGGGACAGCAGATCAGCCCCAGCATTTT
clone size: NA; D gene: TRBD1; V gene: TRBV5-1; J gene: TRBJ1-5; CDR3 protein: CASSLGTGEDNQPQHF; CDR3 DNA: TGCGCCAGCAGCTTGGGGACAGGGGAGGACAATCAGCCCCAGCATTTT
clone size: NA; D gene: NA; V gene: TRBV6-6; J gene: TRBJ2-2; CDR3 protein: CASSFNTGELFF; CDR3 DNA: TGTGCCAGCAGTTTTAACACCGGGGAGCTGTTTTTT
clone size: NA; D gene: TRBD1; V gene: TRBV5-4; J gene: TRBJ1-2; CDR3 protein: CASSHRTGRIYGYTF; CDR3 DNA: TGTGCCAGCAGCCACCGGACAGGACGGATCTATGGCTACACCTTC
clone size: NA; D gene: NA; V gene: TRBV9; J gene: TRBJ2-2; CDR3 protein: CASSVSGELFF; CDR3 DNA: TGTGCCAGCAGCGTTTCCGGGGAGCTGTTTTTT
clone size: NA; D gene: NA; V gene: TRBV10-3; J gene: TRBJ2-1; CDR3 protein: CAISPSTGFSYNEQFF; CDR3 DNA: TGTGCCATCAGTCCTAGCACAGGGTTCTCCTACAATGAGCAGTTCTTC
clone size: NA; D gene: TRBD1; V gene: TRBV11-3; J gene: TRBJ1-4; CDR3 protein: CASSSVTLQGAEKLFF; CDR3 DNA: TGTGCCAGCAGCTCCGTCACGTTACAGGGGGCTGAAAAACTGTTTTTT
clone size: NA; D gene: NA; V gene: TRBV14; J gene: TRBJ1-1; CDR3 protein: CASSQGFGWGAFF; CDR3 DNA: TGTGCCAGCAGCCAAGGGTTTGGTTGGGGGGCTTTCTTT
clone size: NA; D gene: TRBD2; V gene: TRBV2; J gene: TRBJ2-3; CDR3 protein: CASSELAGGPSTDTQYF; CDR3 DNA: TGTGCCAGCAGTGAGTTAGCGGGGGGGCCTAGCACAGATACGCAGTATTTT
clone size: NA; D gene: TRBD1; V gene: TRBV30; J gene: TRBJ2-6; CDR3 protein: CAWMGPGQNSGANVLTF; CDR3 DNA: TGTGCCTGGATGGGACCGGGACAGAACTCTGGGGCCAACGTCCTGACTTTC
clone size: NA; D gene: NA; V gene: TRBV27; J gene: TRBJ2-1; CDR3 protein: CASSSGPGGLRYNEQFF; CDR3 DNA: TGTGCCAGCAGTTCGGGGCCAGGAGGCCTCCGGTACAATGAGCAGTTCTTC
clone size: once; D gene: NA; V gene: TRBV19; J gene: TRBJ1-3; CDR3 protein: CASSARASGNTIYF; CDR3 DNA: TGTGCCAGTAGTGCCAGGGCCTCTGGAAACACCATATATTTT
clone size: NA; D gene: TRBD2; V gene: TRBV2; J gene: TRBJ2-3; CDR3 protein: CASSDTPSGGQPDTQYF; CDR3 DNA: TGTGCCAGCAGTGACACCCCTAGCGGGGGGCAACCAGATACGCAGTATTTT
clone size: NA; D gene: TRBD1; V gene: TRBV5-6; J gene: TRBJ2-5; CDR3 protein: CASSPRRTGVRETQYF; CDR3 DNA: TGTGCCAGCAGCCCGCGTAGGACAGGGGTAAGAGAGACCCAGTACTTC
clone size: once; D gene: TRBD2; V gene: TRBV2; J gene: TRBJ2-5; CDR3 protein: CASSEGSGGVSQYF; CDR3 DNA: TGTGCCAGCAGTGAAGGTAGCGGGGGGGTGTCCCAGTACTTC
clone size: NA; D gene: NA; V gene: TRBV28; J gene: TRBJ1-2; CDR3 protein: CASSSGGWNGYTF; CDR3 DNA: TGTGCCAGCAGTTCGGGGGGTTGGAATGGCTACACCTTC
clone size: NA; D gene: TRBD1; V gene: TRBV5-5; J gene: TRBJ1-4; CDR3 protein: CASSLWGQLNEKLFF; CDR3 DNA: TGTGCCAGCAGCCTCTGGGGACAGCTTAATGAAAAACTGTTTTTT
clone size: NA; D gene: TRBD1; V gene: TRBV18; J gene: TRBJ2-1; CDR3 protein: CASSQTGGRGQFF; CDR3 DNA: TGTGCCAGCTCACAGACAGGGGGCCGGGGGCAGTTCTTC
clone size: NA; D gene: NA; V gene: TRBV7-2; J gene: TRBJ1-3; CDR3 protein: CASSSYLGSAGNTIYF; CDR3 DNA: TGTGCCAGCAGCTCCTATCTGGGGTCGGCTGGAAACACCATATATTTT